The clone carrying this TCR beta chain was seen a few times. Its antigen remains unidentified. Via MiXCR, TCRdb re-called the reads, giving one row per CDR3 protein. The sample carries around 100,000 distinct CDR3 sequences, roughly 39% recorded once. With V trimmed by 0 bases and J by 9 bases, 9 bases remained unmatched. Per germline, CDR1 LGHNA and CDR2 YNFKEQ. CDR3 length: 16 amino acids. These data are taken from a study of T cell repertoires in cytomegalovirus infection. Study context: Recently identified HLA-C-restricted CMV epitopes were among the peptides used. Public signatures in TCR beta pointed to CMV infection and matching HLA type.

This receptor was obtained from a human donor in good health (CMV status not recorded). Some clones in this sample may be carry-over from other donors' samples. The specimen was CD8+ T cells from cultured PBMCs, collected from culture after CMV antigen stimulation. The chain links TRBV4-2 to TRBJ2-1; 9 bases line up with TRBD2. DNA of the CDR3: TGTGCCAGCAGCCAAGAGTCCCGCGGGGGGGTAGGTGAGCAGTTCTTC. It codes for CASSQESRGGVGEQFF.